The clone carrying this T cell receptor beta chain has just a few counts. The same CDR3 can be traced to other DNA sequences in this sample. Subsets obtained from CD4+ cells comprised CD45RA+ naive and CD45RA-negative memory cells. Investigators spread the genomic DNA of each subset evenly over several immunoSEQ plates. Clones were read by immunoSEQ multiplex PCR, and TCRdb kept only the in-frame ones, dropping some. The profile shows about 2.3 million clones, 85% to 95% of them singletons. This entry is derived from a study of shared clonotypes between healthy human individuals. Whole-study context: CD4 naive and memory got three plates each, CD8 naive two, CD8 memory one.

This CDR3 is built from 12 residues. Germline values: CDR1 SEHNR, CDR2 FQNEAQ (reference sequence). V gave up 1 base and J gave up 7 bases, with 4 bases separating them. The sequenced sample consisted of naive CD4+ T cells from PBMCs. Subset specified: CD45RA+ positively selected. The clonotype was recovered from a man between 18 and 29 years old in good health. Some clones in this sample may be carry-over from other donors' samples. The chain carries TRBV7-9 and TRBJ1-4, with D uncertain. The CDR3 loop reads CASSLGGEKLFF. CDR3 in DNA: TGTGCCAGCAGCTTAGGAGGTGAAAAACTGTTTTTT.